These 3 T cell receptor beta chains were sequenced from one sample in a study of shared clonotypes between healthy human individuals. In the naive CD8 group, cells lacked CD45RO and were positively selected for CCR7, so terminally differentiated effector memory CD45RA+ cells were left out. Some clones are missing from TCRdb's copy, which holds only in-frame ones; the method was immunoSEQ multiplex PCR. The sample carries 1.5 million to 2.5 million clones, about 95% recorded once. The specimen sequenced was naive CD8+ T cells sorted from blood. These receptors all come from a man aged 18 to 29 in good health.

V usage is TRBV10-3 and J usage is TRBJ1-1; D is perhaps TRBD1 (5 bases). Germline V CDR1 and CDR2: ENHRY, SYGVKD. The ends were cut back, 3 bases at V and 8 bases at J, with 13 bases in the middle. This CDR3 is built from 13 residues. For the CDR3, the DNA is TGTGCCATCAGTGATTTGAGAGGGGAAGAAGCTTTCTTT. Its protein is CAISDLRGEEAFF.

This rearrangement joins TRBV27 to TRBJ2-5; D gene unclear. The germline V gene has CDR1 MNHEY and CDR2 SMNVEV (reference sequence). V was clipped by 5 bases and J by 5 bases, with 12 bases between them. This CDR3 region has 13 residues. The CDR3 region is CASSPIRWETQYF. The DNA for the CDR3 is TGTGCCAGCAGTCCCATTAGGTGGGAGACCCAGTACTTC.

This sequence joins TRBV27 and TRBJ2-2; D is possibly TRBD1 (7 bases). The CDR3 has 18 amino acids. Trimming stripped 5 bases from V and 7 bases from J, with 26 bases between. CDR1 is MNHEY, CDR2 SMNVEV, per germline (reference sequence). The CDR3 DNA is TGTGCCAGCAGTCCGCGGGACAGCGTCTGGGGTACAAGCGGGGAGCTGTTTTTT. Translation: CASSPRDSVWGTSGELFF.